This T cell receptor beta chain was captured by sequencing in a study of shared clonotypes between healthy human individuals. Sequencing used immunoSEQ multiplex PCR; TCRdb keeps in-frame clones, though not all of them. The sample holds 2 million to 2.5 million clones, nearly 97% seen once. The CDR3 has 15 amino acids. CDR1 is SGHVS and CDR2 is FNYEAQ in the germline V gene. Trimming removed 5 bases at V and 0 bases at J, with 11 bases between. The genes are TRBV7-6 and TRBJ1-3, with no clear D. The TCR sequence derives from a man aged 18 to 35 in good health. Input material: naive CD4+ T cells sorted from blood. This sample's subset: CD45RA+ positively selected. CDR3: CASSGTSSSGNTIYF. The CDR3 bases are TGTGCCAGCAGCGGTACTAGCAGCTCTGGAAACACCATATATTTT. Full variable domain (missing parts from reference TRBV7-6 and TRBJ1-3): GAGVSQSPRYKVTKRGQDVALRCDPISGHVSLYWYRQALGQGPEFLTYFNYEAQQDKSGLPNDRFSAERPEGSISTLTIQRTEQRDSAMYRCASSGTSSSGNTIYFGEGSWLTVV.